This record covers a single TCR beta chain. These data originate in a study of blood T cell repertoires in COVID-19. Study in general: The United States, Italy and Spain provided the acute and convalescent COVID-19 samples. The analysed material was cDNA or gDNA that came from T cells, B-cell-depleted T cells, or PBMCs.

V was clipped by 3 bases and J by 5 bases, with 12 bases between them. Germline lookup yields CDR1 SGHNT and CDR2 YYREEE (reference sequence). This CDR3 has 13 residues. As processed by the authors: The authors estimated nucleated cell counts from reference gene primer amplification. Produced via immunoSEQ multiplex PCR; TCRdb's table is partial and in-frame only. The V and J calls and clone size are taken from that table; D and trimming were inferred from the DNA. Of about 250,000 clones detected, around 88% appear once; the ten largest clones hold roughly 9.4%. The sequence derives from a man between 40 and 49 years old with active or convalescent COVID-19. The source material was peripheral blood. J is TRBJ2-7 and V is TRBV5-4; weak D call: TRBD2 (5 bases). The CDR3 sequence is CASSSQLVNEQYF. The CDR3, as DNA: TGTGCCAGCAGCTCCCAACTAGTGAACGAGCAGTACTTC.